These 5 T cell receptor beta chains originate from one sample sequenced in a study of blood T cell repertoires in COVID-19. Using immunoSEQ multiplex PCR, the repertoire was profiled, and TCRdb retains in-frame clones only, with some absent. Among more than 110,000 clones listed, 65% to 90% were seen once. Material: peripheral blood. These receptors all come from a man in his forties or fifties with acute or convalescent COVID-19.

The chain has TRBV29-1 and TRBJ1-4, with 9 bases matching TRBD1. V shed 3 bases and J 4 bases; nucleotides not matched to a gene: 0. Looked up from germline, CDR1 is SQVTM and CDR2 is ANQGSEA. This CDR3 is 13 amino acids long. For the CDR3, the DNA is TGCAGCGTTGAGACAGGGGGTAATGAAAAACTGTTTTTT. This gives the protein CSVETGGNEKLFF.

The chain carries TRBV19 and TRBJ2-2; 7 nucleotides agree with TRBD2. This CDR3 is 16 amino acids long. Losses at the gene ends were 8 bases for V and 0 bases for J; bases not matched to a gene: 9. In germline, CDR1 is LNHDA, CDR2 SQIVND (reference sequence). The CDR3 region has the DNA TGTGCCAGTCGTAGCCAGGGACTACCGAACACCGGGGAGCTGTTTTTT. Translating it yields CASRSQGLPNTGELFF.

The chain's CDR3 is CASSLDVTGELFF. The CDR3 DNA reads TGTGCCAGCAGCTTAGACGTCACCGGGGAGCTGTTTTTT. The chain employs TRBV11-3 and TRBJ2-2; D remains unclear. Germline CDR1 SGHNT, CDR2 YENEEA. The length of the CDR3 is 13 residues. The germline V and J ends were trimmed by 0 bases and 4 bases, with 3 bases remaining between them.

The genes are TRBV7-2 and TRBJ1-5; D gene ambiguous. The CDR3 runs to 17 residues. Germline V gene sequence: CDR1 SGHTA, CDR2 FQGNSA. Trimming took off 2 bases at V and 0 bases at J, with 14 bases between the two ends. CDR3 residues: CASSLLQLLPSNQPQHF. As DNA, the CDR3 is TGTGCCAGCAGCTTATTACAGCTATTACCTAGCAATCAGCCCCAGCATTTT.

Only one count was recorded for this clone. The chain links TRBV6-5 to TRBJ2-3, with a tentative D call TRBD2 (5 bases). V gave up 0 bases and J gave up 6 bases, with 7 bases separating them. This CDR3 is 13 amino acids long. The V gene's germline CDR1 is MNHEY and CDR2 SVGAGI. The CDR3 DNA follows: TGTGCCAGCAGTTACTCGGAGGTGGATACGCAGTATTTT. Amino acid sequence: CASSYSEVDTQYF.